The 9 T cell receptor beta chains reported below all come from one sample, sequenced in a study of OX40 agonist ivuxolimab in advanced cancers. Some clones are missing from TCRdb's copy, which holds only in-frame ones; the method was immunoSEQ multiplex PCR. Of tens of thousands of clones in the sample, nearly 90% are singletons; the top ten hold 0.35%. The specimen was CD4+ or CD8+ T cells sorted from blood, collected in a trial of the OX40 agonist ivuxolimab. The receptors shown here come from an adult with an advanced solid tumor such as melanoma, head and neck, liver or kidney cancer.

This sequence joins TRBV5-1 and TRBJ1-1; D is possibly TRBD1 (6 bases). The CDR3 has 13 amino acids. Trimming shortened V by 4 bases and J by 3 bases, and 10 bases separated the two germline ends. Per the germline V gene, CDR1 is SGHRS and CDR2 is YFSETQ. CDR3 DNA sequence: TGCGCCAGCAGCGAAACAGGGTACACTGAAGCTTTCTTT. Translation gives CASSETGYTEAFF.

The V and J genes are TRBV10-3 and TRBJ2-7; no reliable D call. Trimming took off 4 bases at V and 2 bases at J, with 12 bases between the two ends. CDR3 size: 14 residues. Germline-derived CDR1 and CDR2 are ENHRY and SYGVKD. This CDR3 is CAISGAEATYEQYF. DNA of the CDR3: TGTGCCATCAGTGGAGCTGAAGCTACCTACGAGCAGTACTTC.

The V gene is TRBV7-9, the J gene TRBJ2-1; D ambiguous. The CDR3 contains 12 residues. Trimming shortened V by 5 bases and J by 7 bases, and 9 bases separated the two germline ends. Per germline, CDR1 SEHNR and CDR2 FQNEAQ (reference sequence). CDR3 sequence: CASSPTVNEQFF. The CDR3 DNA follows: TGTGCCAGCAGCCCGACTGTTAATGAGCAGTTCTTC.

This clone was seen only once. V is TRBV18 and J is TRBJ2-7, with D possibly TRBD1 on 7 matching bases. The germline V gene has CDR1 KGHSH and CDR2 LQKENI. The CDR3 is made up of 15 amino acids. Trimming shortened V by 0 bases and J by 7 bases, and 16 bases separated the two germline ends. The CDR3 nucleotides read TGTGCCAGCTCACCACCCCGAGGGGGCGGAGGGGAGCAGTACTTC. It yields the protein CASSPPRGGGGEQYF.

Concerning this clone itself: At one boundary the junction diverges from the germline segment, which might be a read error. CDR3 DNA: TGCGCCAGCAGCCAAGGGGCCGGGACAGCGCCCGTCTTC. As protein: CASSQGAGTAPVF. The chain links TRBV4-1 to TRBJ1-2; 7 bases align to TRBD1. Germline V gene sequence: CDR1 MGHRA, CDR2 YSYEKL. There are 13 residues in the CDR3.

The V and J genes are TRBV5-1 and TRBJ2-5; D uncertain. Deletions cut 8 bases from V and 1 base from J, with 15 bases between. The length of the CDR3 is 14 residues. The germline CDR1 and CDR2 sequences are SGHRS and YFSETQ. CDR3 in amino acids: CASSRAGPQETQYF. CDR3 coding DNA: TGCGCCAGTTCTCGGGCCGGGCCCCAAGAGACCCAGTACTTC.

CDR3 DNA sequence: TGTGCTAGTGGTTCATCTAACCCCGGGGACTATGGCTACACCTTC. It encodes CASGSSNPGDYGYTF. The chain carries TRBV12-5 and TRBJ1-2, with D hard to call. This CDR3 is 15 amino acids long. V lost 4 bases to trimming and J lost 3 bases, with 15 bases between them. CDR1 and CDR2 from the germline V gene are LGHNT and FRNRAP.

The chain recombines TRBV13 with TRBJ2-2, with D perhaps assigned TRBD1 or TRBD2 (5 bases each). Germline V gene sequence: CDR1 PRHDT, CDR2 FYEKMQ (reference sequence). V dropped 7 bases and J dropped 1 base, with 22 bases sitting between them. The CDR3 length is 18 residues. The CDR3 nucleotides are TGTGCCAGCACCCGGGACGGGACGAGGATAAAGAACACCGGGGAGCTGTTTTTT. Amino acid sequence: CASTRDGTRIKNTGELFF.

This chain joins TRBV5-4 and TRBJ2-7; no clear D. Trimming shortened V by 4 bases and J by 1 base, and 15 bases separated the two germline ends. The CDR3 extends over 15 amino acids. CDR1 is SGHNT, CDR2 YYREEE, per germline (reference sequence). CDR3 nucleotide sequence: TGTGCCAGCAGCAAAGAGTCCGGCCGGTCCTACGAGCAGTACTTC. Translated, it gives CASSKESGRSYEQYF. The complete variable domain, with remaining parts taken from reference TRBV5-4 and TRBJ2-7, reads ETGVTQSPTHLIKTRGQQVTLRCSSQSGHNTVSWYQQALGQGPQFIFQYYREEENGRGNFPPRFSGLQFPNYSSELNVNALELDDSALYLCASSKESGRSYEQYFGPGTRLTVT.